The sequence of this TCR beta chain was determined in a study of blood T cell repertoires in COVID-19. As for the study in general: The cDNA or gDNA used as material had been derived from T cells, B-cell-depleted T cells, or PBMCs.

As originally analysed: Using reference gene primer amplification, nucleated cell counts were estimated. Profiled with immunoSEQ multiplex PCR; TCRdb holds only in-frame clones, not every one. Clonal size and the V and J genes are those of that table, whereas D and trimming came from the DNA. The sample records 200,000 or so clones, about 83% being singletons. Participants, roughly 18 to 100 years old, spanned some 23 US areas. Germline CDR1 reads LGHDT; CDR2 reads YNNKEL (reference sequence). The CDR3 is 13 amino acids. V lost 6 bases and J 3 bases, leaving 8 bases between the germline ends. Sequencing used PBMCs or T cells enriched from blood (not recorded which). This receptor was obtained from a woman between 50 and 59 years old who had been exposed to COVID-19. The chain couples TRBV3-1 (or the pseudogene TRBV3-2) to TRBJ2-2; D may be TRBD1 (5 bases). This CDR3 is CASRSRDTGELFF. CDR3 coding DNA: TGTGCCAGCAGATCCAGGGACACCGGGGAGCTGTTTTTT.